This T cell receptor beta chain emerged from a study of cytomegalovirus exposure and HLA in healthy donors. A note on this clone: The antigen is unknown. This CDR3 fails to terminate in the conserved phenylalanine or tryptophan, so it likely reflects a read error.

The study ran its PCR with 60 Vbeta and 13 Jbeta primers. The protocol was immunoSEQ multiplex PCR, while the TCRdb copy is restricted to in-frame clones and leaves out a portion. Here the sample spans 60,000 to 75,000 clones, around 74% being singletons. The CDR3 runs 17 residues. The germline gives CDR1 GTSNPN, CDR2 SVGIG (reference sequence). Trimming at V came to 0 bases and at J to 6 bases, leaving 14 bases not matched to a gene. Regarding the study as a whole: Productive rates of about 90% or about 30% were seen for most TCR beta V segments in an earlier analysis.

Specimen: PBMCs. The rearrangement joins TRBV30 to TRBJ1-5, with 7 bases that match TRBD1. This TCR came from a woman aged 55-70 years in good health and CMV-seropositive. In DNA, the CDR3 is TGTGCCTGGAGTGTGGAGATAGGGTCAGGGGGTGGTCAGCCCCAGCATGTT. It specifies CAWSVEIGSGGGQPQHV.